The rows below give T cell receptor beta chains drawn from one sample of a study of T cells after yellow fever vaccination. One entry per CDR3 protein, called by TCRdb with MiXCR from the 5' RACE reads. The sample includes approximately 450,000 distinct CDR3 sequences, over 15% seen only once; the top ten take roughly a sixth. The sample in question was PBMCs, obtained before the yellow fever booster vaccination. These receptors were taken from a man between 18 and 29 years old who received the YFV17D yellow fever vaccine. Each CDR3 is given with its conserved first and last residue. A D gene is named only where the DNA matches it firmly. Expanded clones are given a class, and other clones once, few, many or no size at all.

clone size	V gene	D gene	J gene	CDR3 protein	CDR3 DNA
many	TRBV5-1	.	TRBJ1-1	CASSLSGSLNTEAFF	TGCGCCAGCAGCTTGTCGGGGTCCTTGAACACTGAAGCTTTCTTT
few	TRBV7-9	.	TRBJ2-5	CASSSTGGGKTQYF	TGTGCCAGCAGCTCTACAGGGGGGGGAAAGACCCAGTACTTC
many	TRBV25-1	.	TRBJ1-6	CASSDYREYSPLHF	TGTGCCAGCAGTGACTACAGGGAGTATTCACCCCTCCACTTT
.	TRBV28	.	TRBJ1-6	CASSPSGPVGTLHF	TGTGCCAGCAGTCCTAGTGGGCCAGTGGGAACCCTCCACTTT
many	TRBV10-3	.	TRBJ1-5	CAISVSSNQPQHF	TGTGCCATCAGTGTCTCCAGCAATCAGCCCCAGCATTTT
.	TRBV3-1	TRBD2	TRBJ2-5	CASSQGLSPTSIRTQYF	TGTGCCAGCAGCCAAGGATTAAGCCCGACTAGCATCCGGACCCAGTACTTC
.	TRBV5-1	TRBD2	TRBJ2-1	CASSTSGGARNEQFF	TGCGCCAGCAGCACTAGCGGGGGGGCAAGGAATGAGCAGTTCTTC
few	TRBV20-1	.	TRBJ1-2	CSGLGGLTELRGYTF	TGCAGTGGGCTGGGAGGGCTAACAGAACTTCGGGGCTACACCTTC
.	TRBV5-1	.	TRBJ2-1	CASSIGTRNEQFF	TGCGCCAGCAGCATAGGGACACGCAATGAGCAGTTCTTC
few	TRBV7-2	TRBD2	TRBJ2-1	CASSFRSRTSGGANEQFF	TGTGCCAGCAGCTTTAGGTCGAGGACTAGCGGGGGGGCCAATGAGCAGTTCTTC
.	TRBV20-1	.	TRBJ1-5	CSAREKDRFNQPQHF	TGCAGTGCTAGAGAGAAGGACAGATTCAATCAGCCCCAGCATTTT
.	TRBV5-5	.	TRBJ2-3	CASSLMGQSTDTQYF	TGTGCCAGCAGCTTGATGGGACAAAGCACAGATACGCAGTATTTT
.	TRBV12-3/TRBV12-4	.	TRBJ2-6	CASSPDGVGANVLTF	TGTGCCAGCAGTCCGGACGGCGTCGGGGCCAACGTCCTGACTTTC
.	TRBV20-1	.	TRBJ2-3	CSATGSARKEDTQYF	TGCAGTGCTACAGGGTCCGCGAGAAAGGAAGATACGCAGTATTTT
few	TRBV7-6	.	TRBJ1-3	CASSLAYTGTGNTIYF	TGTGCCAGCAGCTTAGCTTACACAGGGACTGGAAACACCATATATTTT
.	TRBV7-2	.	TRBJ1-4	CASSLGPVGYADVKLFF	TGTGCCAGCAGCTTAGGCCCCGTCGGGTACGCGGATGTAAAACTGTTTTTT
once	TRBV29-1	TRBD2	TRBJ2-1	CSVGGTVAGNEQFF	TGCAGCGTTGGCGGGACGGTAGCGGGCAATGAGCAGTTCTTC
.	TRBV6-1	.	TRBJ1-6	CASSLVHYNSPLHF	TGTGCCAGCAGCCTGGTCCACTATAATTCACCCCTCCACTTT
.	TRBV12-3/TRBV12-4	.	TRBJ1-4	CASSPLGGRYEKLFF	TGTGCCAGCAGTCCCCTGGGGGGCCGCTATGAAAAACTGTTTTTT
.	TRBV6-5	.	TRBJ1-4	CASSYGSGGDEKLFF	TGTGCCAGCAGTTACGGTTCGGGAGGGGATGAAAAACTGTTTTTT
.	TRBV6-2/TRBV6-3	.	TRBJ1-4	CASSYSRGRAPLEKLFF	TGTGCCAGCAGTTACTCGCGTGGCAGGGCTCCGCTTGAAAAACTGTTTTTT
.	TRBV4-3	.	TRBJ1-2	CASRRGREGSNYGYTF	TGCGCCAGCAGGCGAGGCAGGGAGGGATCTAACTATGGCTACACCTTC
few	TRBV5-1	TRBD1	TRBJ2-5	CASSLTHRGMETQYF	TGCGCCAGCAGCTTGACCCACAGGGGGATGGAGACCCAGTACTTC
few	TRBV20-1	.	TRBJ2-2	CSASWGTGELFF	TGCAGTGCTAGCTGGGGCACCGGGGAGCTGTTTTTT
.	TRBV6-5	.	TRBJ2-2	CASRRLYTGELFF	TGTGCCAGCAGGCGGCTTTACACCGGGGAGCTGTTTTTT
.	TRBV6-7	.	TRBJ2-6	CASRPPSGANVLTF	TGTGCCAGCAGACCCCCCTCTGGGGCCAACGTCCTGACTTTC
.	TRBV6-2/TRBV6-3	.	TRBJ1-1	CASSSLTVSNTEAFF	TGTGCCAGCAGTTCCCTGACAGTATCAAACACTGAAGCTTTCTTT
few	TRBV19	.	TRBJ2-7	CASSMSGRNTHEQYF	TGTGCCAGTAGTATGTCAGGAAGGAACACCCACGAGCAGTACTTC
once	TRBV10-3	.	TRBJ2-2	CAISDYTSPGELFF	TGTGCCATCAGTGACTACACCAGTCCCGGGGAGCTGTTTTTT
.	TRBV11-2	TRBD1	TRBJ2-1	CASSLRWTGSYNEQFF	TGTGCCAGCAGCTTAAGATGGACAGGGAGTTACAATGAGCAGTTCTTC
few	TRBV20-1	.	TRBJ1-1	CSAPARDTEAFF	TGCAGTGCCCCGGCGAGGGACACTGAAGCTTTCTTT